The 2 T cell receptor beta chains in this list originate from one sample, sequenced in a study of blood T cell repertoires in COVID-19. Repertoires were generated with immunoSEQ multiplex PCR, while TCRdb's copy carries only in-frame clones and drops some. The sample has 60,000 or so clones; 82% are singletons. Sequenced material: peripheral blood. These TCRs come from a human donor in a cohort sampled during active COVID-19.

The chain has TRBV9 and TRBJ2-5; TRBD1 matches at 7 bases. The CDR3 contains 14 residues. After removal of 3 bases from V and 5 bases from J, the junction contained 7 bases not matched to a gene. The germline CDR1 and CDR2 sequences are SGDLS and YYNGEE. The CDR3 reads CASSALRGSETQYF. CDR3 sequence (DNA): TGTGCCAGCAGCGCTCTCAGGGGGTCGGAGACCCAGTACTTC.

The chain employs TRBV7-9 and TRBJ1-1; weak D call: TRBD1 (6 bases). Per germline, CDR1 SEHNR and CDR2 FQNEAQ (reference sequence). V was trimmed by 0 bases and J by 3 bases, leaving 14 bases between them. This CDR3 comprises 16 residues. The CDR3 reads CASSLARSQGYTEAFF. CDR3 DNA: TGTGCCAGCAGCTTAGCGCGTTCACAGGGCTACACTGAAGCTTTCTTT.